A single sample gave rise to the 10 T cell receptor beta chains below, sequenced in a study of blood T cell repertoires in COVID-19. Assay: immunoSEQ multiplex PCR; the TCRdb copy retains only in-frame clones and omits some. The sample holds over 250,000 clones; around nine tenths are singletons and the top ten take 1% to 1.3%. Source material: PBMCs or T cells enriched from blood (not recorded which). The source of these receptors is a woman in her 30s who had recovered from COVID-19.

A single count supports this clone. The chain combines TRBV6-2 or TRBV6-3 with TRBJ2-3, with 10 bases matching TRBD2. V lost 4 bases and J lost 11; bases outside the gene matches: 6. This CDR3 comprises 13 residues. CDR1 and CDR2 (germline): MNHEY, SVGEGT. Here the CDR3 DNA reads TGTGCCAGCAGTTCTACTAGCGGGACGGGGCAGTATTTT. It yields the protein CASSSTSGTGQYF.

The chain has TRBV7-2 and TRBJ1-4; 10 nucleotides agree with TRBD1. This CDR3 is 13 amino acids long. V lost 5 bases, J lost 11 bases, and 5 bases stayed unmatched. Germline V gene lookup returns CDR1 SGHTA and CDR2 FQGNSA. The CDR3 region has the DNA TGTGCCAGCAGCCCGGGACAGGGGTCGAAACTGTTTTTT. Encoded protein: CASSPGQGSKLFF.

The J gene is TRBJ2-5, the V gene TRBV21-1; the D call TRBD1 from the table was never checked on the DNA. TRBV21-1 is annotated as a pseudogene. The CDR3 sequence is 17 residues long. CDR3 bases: TGTGCCAGCAGCAAAGGGAGAGGGACAGGTAAAGGAGAGACCCAGTACTTC. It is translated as CASSKGRGTGKGETQYF.

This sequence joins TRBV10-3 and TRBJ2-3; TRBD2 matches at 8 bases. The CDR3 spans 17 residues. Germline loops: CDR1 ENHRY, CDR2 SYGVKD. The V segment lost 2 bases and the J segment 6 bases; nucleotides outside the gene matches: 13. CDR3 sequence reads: CAISENNPGTRSDTQYF. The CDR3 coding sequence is TGTGCCATCAGTGAGAATAACCCCGGGACTAGGTCGGATACGCAGTATTTT.

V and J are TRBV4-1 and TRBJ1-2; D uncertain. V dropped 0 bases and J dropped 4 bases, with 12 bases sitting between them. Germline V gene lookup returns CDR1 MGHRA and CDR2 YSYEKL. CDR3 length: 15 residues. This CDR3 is CASSQDWRGPYGYTF. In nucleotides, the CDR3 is TGCGCCAGCAGCCAAGATTGGAGAGGGCCCTATGGCTACACCTTC.

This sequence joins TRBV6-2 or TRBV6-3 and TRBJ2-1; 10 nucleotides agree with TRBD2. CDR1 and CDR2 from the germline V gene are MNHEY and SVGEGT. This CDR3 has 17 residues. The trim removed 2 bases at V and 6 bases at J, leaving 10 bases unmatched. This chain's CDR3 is CASSYGALAGVINEQFF. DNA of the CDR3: TGTGCCAGCAGTTACGGCGCTCTAGCGGGAGTGATCAATGAGCAGTTCTTC.

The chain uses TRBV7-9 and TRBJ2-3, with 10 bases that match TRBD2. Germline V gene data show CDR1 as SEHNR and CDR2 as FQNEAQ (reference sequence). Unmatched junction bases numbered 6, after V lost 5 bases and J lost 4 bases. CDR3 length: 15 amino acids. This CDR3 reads CASSPAGGHADTQYF. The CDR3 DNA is TGTGCCAGCAGCCCAGCGGGAGGGCACGCAGATACGCAGTATTTT.

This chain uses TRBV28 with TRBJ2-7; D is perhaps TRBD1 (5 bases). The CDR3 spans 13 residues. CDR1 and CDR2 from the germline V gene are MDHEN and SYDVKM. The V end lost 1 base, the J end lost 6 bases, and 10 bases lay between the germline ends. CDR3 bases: TGTGCCAGCAGTTTATCGTACAGGAGCGAGCAGTACTTC. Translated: CASSLSYRSEQYF. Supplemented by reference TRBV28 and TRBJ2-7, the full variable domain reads DVKVTQSSRYLVKRTGEKVFLECVQDMDHENMFWYRQDPGLGLRLIYFSYDVKMKEKGDIPEGYSVSREKKERFSLILESASTNQTSMYLCASSLSYRSEQYFGPGTRLTVT.

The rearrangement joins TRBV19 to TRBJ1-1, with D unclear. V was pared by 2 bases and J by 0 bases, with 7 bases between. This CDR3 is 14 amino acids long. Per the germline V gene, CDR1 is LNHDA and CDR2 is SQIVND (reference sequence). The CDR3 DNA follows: TGTGCCAGTAGTATATTCCAGATGAACACTGAAGCTTTCTTT. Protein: CASSIFQMNTEAFF.

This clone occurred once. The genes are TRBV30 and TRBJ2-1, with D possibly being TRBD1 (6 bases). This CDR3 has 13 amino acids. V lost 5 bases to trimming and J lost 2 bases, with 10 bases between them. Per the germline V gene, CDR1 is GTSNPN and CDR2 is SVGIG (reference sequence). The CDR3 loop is CAWGDTAYNEQFF. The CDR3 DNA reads TGTGCCTGGGGGGACACCGCCTACAATGAGCAGTTCTTC. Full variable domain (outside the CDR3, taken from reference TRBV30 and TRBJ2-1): SQTIHQWPATLVQPVGSPLSLECTVEGTSNPNLYWYRQAAGRGLQLLFYSVGIGQISSEVPQNLSASRPQDRQFILSSKKLLLSDSGFYLCAWGDTAYNEQFFGPGTRLTVL.